What follows describes a single T cell receptor beta chain. Genomic DNA from each subset was divided evenly over several immunoSEQ plates. The unsorted PBMC replicate PCRs were performed with about 300 ng DNA, 25,000 to 30,000 T cell genomes. Here immunoSEQ multiplex PCR was the method, and the copy in TCRdb shows in-frame clones only, minus some. The sample records about 510,000 clones, more than 65% being singletons. This entry belongs to a study of shared clonotypes between healthy human individuals. This receptor was identified in a woman in her thirties or forties in good health. Some clones in this sample may be carry-over from other donors' samples. Sequencing input: PBMCs.

The CDR3 DNA follows: TGTGCCAGCAGCTTGGTTGGGAGCGCAGATACGCAGTATTTT. Translation: CASSLVGSADTQYF. The genes are TRBV5-8 and TRBJ2-3; the D gene is possibly TRBD2 (5 bases). CDR1 and CDR2 from the germline V gene are SGHTS and YDEGEE. V was clipped by 0 bases and J by 4 bases, with 9 bases between them. This CDR3 contains 14 residues.